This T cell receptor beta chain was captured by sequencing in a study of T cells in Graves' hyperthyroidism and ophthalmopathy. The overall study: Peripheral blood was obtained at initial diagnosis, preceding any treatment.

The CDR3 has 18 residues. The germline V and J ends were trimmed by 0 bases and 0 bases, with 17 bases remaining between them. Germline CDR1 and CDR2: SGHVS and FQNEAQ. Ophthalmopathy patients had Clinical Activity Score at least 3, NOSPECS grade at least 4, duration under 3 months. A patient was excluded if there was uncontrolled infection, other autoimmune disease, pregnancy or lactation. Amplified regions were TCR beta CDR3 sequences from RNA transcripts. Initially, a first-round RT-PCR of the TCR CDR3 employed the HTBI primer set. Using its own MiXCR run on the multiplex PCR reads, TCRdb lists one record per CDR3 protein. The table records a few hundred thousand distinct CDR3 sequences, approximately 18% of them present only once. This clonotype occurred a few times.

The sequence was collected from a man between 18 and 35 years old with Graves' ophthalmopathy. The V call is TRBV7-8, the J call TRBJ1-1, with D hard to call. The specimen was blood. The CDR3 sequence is CASSLAQRWGRVNTEAFF. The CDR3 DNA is TGTGCCAGCAGCTTAGCGCAGCGTTGGGGAAGGGTGAACACTGAAGCTTTCTTT.